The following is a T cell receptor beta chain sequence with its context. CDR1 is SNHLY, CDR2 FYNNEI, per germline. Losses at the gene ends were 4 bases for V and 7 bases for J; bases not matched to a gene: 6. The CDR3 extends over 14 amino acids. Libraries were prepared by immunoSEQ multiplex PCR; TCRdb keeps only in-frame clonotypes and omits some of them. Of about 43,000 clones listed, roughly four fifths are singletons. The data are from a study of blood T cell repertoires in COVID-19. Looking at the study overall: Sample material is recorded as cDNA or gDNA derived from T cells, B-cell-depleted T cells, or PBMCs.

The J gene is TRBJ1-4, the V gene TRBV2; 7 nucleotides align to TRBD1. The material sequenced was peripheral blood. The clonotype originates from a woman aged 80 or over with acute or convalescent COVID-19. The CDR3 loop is CASSAAGGSEKLFF. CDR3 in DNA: TGTGCCAGCAGTGCCGCAGGGGGGAGTGAAAAACTGTTTTTT.